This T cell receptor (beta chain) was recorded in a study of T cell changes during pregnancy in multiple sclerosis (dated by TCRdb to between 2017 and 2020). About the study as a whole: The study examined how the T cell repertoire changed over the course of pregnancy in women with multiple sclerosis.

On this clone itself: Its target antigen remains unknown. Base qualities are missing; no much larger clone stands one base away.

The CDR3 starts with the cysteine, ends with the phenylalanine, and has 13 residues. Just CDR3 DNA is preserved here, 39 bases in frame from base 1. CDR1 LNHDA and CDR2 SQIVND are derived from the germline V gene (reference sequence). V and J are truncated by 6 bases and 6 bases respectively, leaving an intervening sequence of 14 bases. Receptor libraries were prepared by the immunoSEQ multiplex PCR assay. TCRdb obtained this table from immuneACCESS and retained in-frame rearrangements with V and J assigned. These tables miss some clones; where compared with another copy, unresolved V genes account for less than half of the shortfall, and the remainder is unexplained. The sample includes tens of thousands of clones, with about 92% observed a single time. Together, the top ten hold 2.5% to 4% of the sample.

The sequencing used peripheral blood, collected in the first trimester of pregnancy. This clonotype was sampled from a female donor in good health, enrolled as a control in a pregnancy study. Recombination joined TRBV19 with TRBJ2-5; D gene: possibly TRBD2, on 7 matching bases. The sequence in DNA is TGTGCCAGTAGAGGGGGGGGAGGGAAGACCCAGTACTTC. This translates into CASRGGGGKTQYF. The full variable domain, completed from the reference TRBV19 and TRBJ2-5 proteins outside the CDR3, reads DGGITQSPKYLFRKEGQNVTLSCEQNLNHDAMYWYRQDPGQGLRLIYYSQIVNDFQKGDIAEGYSVSREKKESFPLTVTSAQKNPTAFYLCASRGGGGKTQYFGPGTRLLVL.